Listed here are 22 T cell receptor beta chains from one sample, sequenced in a study of T cell repertoires in cytomegalovirus infection. TCRdb re-called the reads through MiXCR, storing one row per CDR3 protein. This table holds 100,000 or so distinct CDR3 sequences, under 55% found once. The antigens these receptors bind are not known. Source: CD8+ T cells from cultured PBMCs, taken from culture after CMV antigen stimulation. Every receptor here comes from a human donor in good health (CMV status not recorded). Some clones in this sample may be carry-over from other donors' samples.

The rearrangement joins TRBV20-1 to TRBJ2-7, with D tentatively TRBD1 (6 bases). The germline V gene has CDR1 DFQATT and CDR2 SNEGSKA (reference sequence). The CDR3 contains 13 residues. V lost 0 bases to trimming and J lost 3 bases, with 9 bases between them. CDR3 residues: CSARDRGYYEQYF. The CDR3 coding sequence is TGCAGTGCTAGAGACAGGGGCTACTACGAGCAGTACTTC.

Regarding this clonotype: This may be a read error, as it is one base from a much larger clone. J is TRBJ2-6 and V is TRBV7-6, with D maybe TRBD1 (6 bases). The CDR3 spans 20 residues. Germline CDR1 and CDR2: SGHVS and FNYEAQ. This chain's CDR3 is CVSSLGLGQGTPFGANVLTF. CDR3 nucleotides: TGTGTCAGCAGCTTAGGGCTCGGGCAGGGGACCCCCTTTGGGGCCAACGTCCTGACTTTC. Together with reference TRBV7-6 and TRBJ2-6, the CDR3 gives the full variable domain: GAGVSQSPRYKVTKRGQDVALRCDPISGHVSLYWYRQALGQGPEFLTYFNYEAQQDKSGLPNDRFSAERPEGSISTLTIQRTEQRDSAMYRCVSSLGLGQGTPFGANVLTFGAGSRLTVL.

The chain is built from TRBV6-5 and TRBJ2-1; D unresolved. Germline V gene data show CDR1 as MNHEY and CDR2 as SVGAGI. This CDR3 is built from 13 residues. Trimming left V 5 bases short and J 6 bases short, with 11 bases between. The DNA of the CDR3 is TGTGCCAGCAGTCTTGGGGTCCTCAATGAGCAGTTCTTC. This encodes CASSLGVLNEQFF.

There are a few counts of this clonotype. This sequence joins TRBV7-2 and TRBJ1-1; no firm D call. CDR1 SGHTA and CDR2 FQGNSA come from the germline V gene. The CDR3 runs to 13 residues. Trimming cost V 4 bases and J 0 bases, with 6 bases left between them. CDR3 in DNA: TGTGCCAGCAGCTGGAACCTGAACACTGAAGCTTTCTTT. Translating it yields CASSWNLNTEAFF.

This clonotype was counted a few times. The genes are TRBV28 and TRBJ2-7, with D hard to call. The V and J ends lost 5 bases and 2 bases respectively, with 19 bases between them. Germline loops: CDR1 MDHEN, CDR2 SYDVKM. This CDR3 spans 16 amino acids. The CDR3 sequence is CASSDLAAGFAYEQYF. In nucleotides, the CDR3 is TGTGCCAGCAGTGACCTGGCAGCCGGTTTTGCCTACGAGCAGTACTTC.

This clonotype was counted a few times. This chain uses TRBV7-3 with TRBJ2-2; possible D gene TRBD1, 6 bases. The ends were cut back, 5 bases at V and 6 bases at J, with 10 bases in the middle. CDR1 SGHTA and CDR2 FQGTGA come from the germline V gene. This CDR3 region has 13 residues. The CDR3 coding sequence is TGTGCCAGCAGCCCCACAGGGCCCGGGGAGCTGTTTTTT. Protein product: CASSPTGPGELFF.

The V gene is TRBV7-9, the J gene TRBJ1-2; a weak D match, TRBD1 (5 bases). CDR1 is SEHNR and CDR2 is FQNEAQ in the germline V gene (reference sequence). This CDR3 is 12 amino acids long. Trimming took off 5 bases at V and 8 bases at J, with 12 bases between the two ends. CDR3 region: CASSHGTEGYTF. The CDR3 nucleotides are TGTGCCAGCAGCCATGGGACGGAGGGCTACACCTTC.

This sequence joins TRBV12-3 or TRBV12-4 and TRBJ1-4, with D possibly TRBD1 on 6 matching bases. CDR3 size: 15 residues. The V end was cut by 4 bases, the J end by 8 bases, with 17 bases between. The CDR3 reads CASSSQGSEWEKLFF. For the CDR3, the DNA is TGTGCCAGCAGTTCCCAGGGGTCCGAATGGGAAAAACTGTTTTTT.

The CDR3 coding sequence is TGTGCCAGCAGTTTATGGGGGACAGGGTTACAGCCCCAGCATTTT. This translates into CASSLWGTGLQPQHF. The chain employs TRBV12-3 or TRBV12-4 and TRBJ1-5; 9 bases match TRBD1. CDR3 length: 15 amino acids. V lost 2 bases and J lost 7; bases outside the gene matches: 6.

The chain is built from TRBV12-3 or TRBV12-4 and TRBJ1-3; D uncertain. CDR3 length equals 16 residues. The V and J ends lost 1 base and 0 bases respectively, with 10 bases between them. In DNA form, the CDR3 reads TGTGCCAGCAGTTTAGTCCAGCCTGGCTCTGGAAACACCATATATTTT. It encodes CASSLVQPGSGNTIYF.

This clonotype appeared a few times. This chain uses TRBV4-1 with TRBJ2-7; 13 nucleotides align to TRBD2. CDR3 length: 15 amino acids. After removal of 5 bases from V and 2 bases from J, the junction contained 3 bases not matched to a gene. Germline V gene data show CDR1 as MGHRA and CDR2 as YSYEKL. In nucleotides, the CDR3 is TGCGCCAGCAGCTGGACTAGCGGGGGTCCCTACGAGCAGTACTTC. Translating it yields CASSWTSGGPYEQYF.

The chain carries TRBV7-8 and TRBJ2-3; 14 bases match TRBD2. The CDR3 consists of 18 residues. Losses at the gene ends were 6 bases for V and 0 bases for J; bases not matched to a gene: 8. Germline CDR1 reads SGHVS; CDR2 reads FQNEAQ. The CDR3 protein is CASSSGLAGGTSTDTQYF. As DNA, the CDR3 is TGTGCCAGCAGTTCCGGACTAGCGGGGGGAACTAGCACAGATACGCAGTATTTT. Full variable domain (outside the CDR3, taken from reference TRBV7-8 and TRBJ2-3): GAGVSQSPRYKVAKRGQDVALRCDPISGHVSLFWYQQALGQGPEFLTYFQNEAQLDKSGLPSDRFFAERPEGSVSTLKIQRTQQEDSAVYLCASSSGLAGGTSTDTQYFGPGTRLTVL.

The table lists this clonotype with a few counts. V usage is TRBV6-1 and J usage is TRBJ1-1; D remains ambiguous. The V end was cut by 7 bases, the J end by 7 bases, with 19 bases between. CDR1 is MNHNS and CDR2 is SASEGT in the germline V gene. This CDR3 contains 14 residues. CDR3 DNA: TGTGCCAGCACAAGCCTCGCGCGGGCCGGTGAAGCTTTCTTT. Protein sequence: CASTSLARAGEAFF.

This clonotype came up a few times. V and J are TRBV12-3 or TRBV12-4 and TRBJ2-1; 8 nucleotides line up with TRBD2. This CDR3 comprises 16 residues. V lost 3 bases, J lost 2 bases, and 6 bases stayed unmatched. The CDR3 coding sequence is TGTGCCAGCAGTTTCGGACTAGCCGGAACCTACAATGAGCAGTTCTTC. The encoded protein is CASSFGLAGTYNEQFF.

This clonotype was found a few times. The chain links TRBV28 to TRBJ1-3; a weak D match, TRBD1 (6 bases). The CDR3 extends over 14 amino acids. Trimming removed 6 bases at V and 4 bases at J, with 13 bases between. Germline CDR1 and CDR2: MDHEN and SYDVKM. CDR3 sequence: CASRRTGRGNTIYF. The CDR3 DNA reads TGTGCCAGCAGACGAACAGGGAGAGGAAACACCATATATTTT.

CDR3 residues: CASSLGTGPLYEQYF. The CDR3 DNA is TGTGCCAGCAGCTTAGGGACAGGGCCTCTCTACGAGCAGTACTTC. V usage is TRBV7-3 and J usage is TRBJ2-7, with 9 bases lining up with TRBD1. Germline V gene data show CDR1 as SGHTA and CDR2 as FQGTGA. The CDR3 consists of 15 residues. Germline trimming cut 2 bases from V and 3 bases from J; bases unmatched to any gene: 5.

This chain joins TRBV27 and TRBJ1-1; a possible D gene is TRBD1 (6 bases). The CDR3 has 14 amino acids. Germline V gene sequence: CDR1 MNHEY, CDR2 SMNVEV (reference sequence). V was clipped by 9 bases and J by 3 bases, with 17 bases between them. In DNA, the CDR3 is TGTGCCAGTTTCCGGGGGGCCCCGGACACTGAAGCTTTCTTT. Protein: CASFRGAPDTEAFF.

The sample holds a few counts of this clonotype. The chain uses TRBV4-1 and TRBJ1-2; possibly TRBD1 for D (5 bases). Per the germline V gene, CDR1 is MGHRA and CDR2 is YSYEKL. The V gene lost 1 base and the J gene lost 6 bases, with 12 bases spanning the gap. CDR3 length: 14 amino acids. CDR3 nucleotide sequence: TGCGCCAGCAGCCAAGGGGAGGACATTGATGGCTACACCTTC. It encodes CASSQGEDIDGYTF.

The CDR3 DNA sequence: TGTGCCAGCAGCCCCCGGGACAGGGGGGACAATGAGCAGTTCTTC. This gives the protein CASSPRDRGDNEQFF. The chain links TRBV7-9 to TRBJ2-1, with TRBD1 matching over 11 bases. Trimming cost V 5 bases and J 5 bases; bases outside gene matches: 5. The germline CDR1 and CDR2 sequences are SEHNR and FQNEAQ (reference sequence). This CDR3 spans 15 amino acids.

The rearrangement links TRBV27 to TRBJ2-1; 9 bases match TRBD2. With V trimmed by 6 bases and J by 0 bases, 15 bases remained unmatched. This CDR3 contains 19 residues. CDR1 is MNHEY, CDR2 SMNVEV, per germline (reference sequence). The CDR3 loop reads CASRLSFGLAGPSYNEQFF. The CDR3 DNA sequence: TGTGCCAGCAGACTCAGTTTTGGGCTAGCGGGGCCCTCCTACAATGAGCAGTTCTTC.

The chain carries TRBV19 and TRBJ1-1; D is possibly TRBD1 (5 bases). Germline assignment: CDR1 LNHDA and CDR2 SQIVND (reference sequence). This CDR3 is built from 16 residues. V was pared by 7 bases and J by 1 base, with 19 bases between. The CDR3 DNA reads TGTGCCAGTACTAGTCCCCGGGGGGATGCGAACACTGAAGCTTTCTTT. This encodes CASTSPRGDANTEAFF.

This clonotype was seen only a few times. This chain joins TRBV11-1 and TRBJ2-1, with D perhaps given as TRBD1 or TRBD2 (6 bases each). The CDR3 sequence is 16 residues long. Germline V lookup: CDR1 SGHAT, CDR2 FQDESV (reference sequence). V was clipped by 5 bases and J by 9 bases, with 23 bases between them. The CDR3 coding sequence is TGTGCCAGCAGCCCCCAGGGGCGGGGATTGATTCGTGAGCAGTTCTTC. Translated, it gives CASSPQGRGLIREQFF. The full variable domain, completed using reference TRBV11-1 and TRBJ2-1, is EAEVAQSPRYKITEKSQAVAFWCDPISGHATLYWYRQILGQGPELLVQFQDESVVDDSQLPKDRFSAERLKGVDSTLKIQPAELGDSAMYLCASSPQGRGLIREQFFGPGTRLTVL.